This T cell receptor (beta chain) was recorded in a study of glioma-infiltrating T cells. General study results and limits: Tissue-blood divergence was below expectation in non-neoplastic patients, above in gliomas. Only very few CDR3 sequences appeared in both tissue and blood.

This CDR3 spans 12 amino acids. V was clipped by 2 bases and J by 12 bases, with 13 bases between them. Germline V lookup: CDR1 KGHSH, CDR2 LQKENI. This clonotype was picked up a small number of times. Its target is unknown. TCR alpha and beta CDR3 regions were amplified from RNA using iRepertoire nested multiplex PCR. TCRdb used MiXCR to reprocess the multiplex PCR reads, holding one entry per CDR3 protein. The repertoire holds about 140,000 distinct CDR3 sequences, with about two fifths as singletons. Sequencing was performed on glioma tissue, nonneoplastic brain tissue, or PBMCs (not recorded which). V gene TRBV18 combines with J gene TRBJ1-1; no clear D gene. This TCR came from a human donor with low-grade glioma or glioblastoma, undergoing nonglioma brain surgery, or in good health (not recorded which). The CDR3, as DNA: TGTGCCAGCTCACCAGGGGTGGGCCGAACTTTCTTT. Translation: CASSPGVGRTFF.